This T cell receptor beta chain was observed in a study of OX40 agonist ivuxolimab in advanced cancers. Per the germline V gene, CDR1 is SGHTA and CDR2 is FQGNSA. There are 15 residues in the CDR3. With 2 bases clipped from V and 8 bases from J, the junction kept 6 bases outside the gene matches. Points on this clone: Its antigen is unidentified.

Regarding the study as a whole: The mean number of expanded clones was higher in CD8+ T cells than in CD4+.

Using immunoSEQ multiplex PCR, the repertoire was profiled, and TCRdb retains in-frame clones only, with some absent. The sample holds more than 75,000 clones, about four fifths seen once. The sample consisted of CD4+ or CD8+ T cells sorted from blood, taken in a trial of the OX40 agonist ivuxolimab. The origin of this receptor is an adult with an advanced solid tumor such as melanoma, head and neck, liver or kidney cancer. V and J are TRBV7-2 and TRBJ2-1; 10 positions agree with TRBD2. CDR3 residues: CASSLQAGGFHEQFF. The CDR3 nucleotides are TGTGCCAGCAGCTTACAAGCGGGAGGGTTCCATGAGCAGTTCTTC.